One sample yielded the 6 T cell receptor beta chains listed below, sequenced in a study of cytomegalovirus exposure and HLA in healthy donors. PCR amplification relied on 60 Vbeta primers (plus 13 Jbeta primers). Clones were sequenced by immunoSEQ multiplex PCR, and TCRdb holds only the in-frame ones, with some missing. This table has about 100,000 clones, around four fifths appearing once. Sequenced sample: PBMCs. Source of these receptors: a woman aged 40 to 50 in good health and CMV-seronegative.

The chain employs TRBV6-5 and TRBJ1-2; weak D call: TRBD1 (6 bases). The length of the CDR3 is 14 residues. Trimming removed 6 bases at V and 0 bases at J, with 11 bases between. Germline V lookup: CDR1 MNHEY, CDR2 SVGAGI. CDR3 residues: CASSETGSNYGYTF. The CDR3 nucleotides are TGTGCCAGCAGCGAGACAGGATCTAACTATGGCTACACCTTC.

V gene TRBV5-6 combines with J gene TRBJ1-1; 8 bases line up with TRBD1. The germline V gene encodes CDR1 SGHDT and CDR2 YYEEEE. Trimming took 4 bases from V and 5 from J; bases not matched to a gene: 7. This CDR3 region has 14 residues. The CDR3 reads CASSTRTGRTEAFF. CDR3 coding DNA: TGTGCCAGCAGCACTAGGACAGGGCGGACTGAAGCTTTCTTT.

The chain links TRBV9 to TRBJ2-1; 7 bases agree with TRBD1. Germline V CDR1 and CDR2: SGDLS, YYNGEE. This CDR3 has 19 residues. V was clipped by 0 bases and J by 1 base; unmatched bases: 13. The CDR3 here is CASSVVPLGTAESYNEQFF. In DNA, the CDR3 is TGTGCCAGCAGCGTAGTCCCCCTAGGGACAGCGGAATCCTACAATGAGCAGTTCTTC.

This clone was detected only a few times. The J gene is TRBJ2-3, the V gene TRBV5-1; perhaps TRBD1 as D (5 bases). V gave up 3 bases and J gave up 2 bases, with 7 bases separating them. The CDR3 has 13 amino acids. Germline lookup yields CDR1 SGHRS and CDR2 YFSETQ. The CDR3 reads CASSWTNTDTQYF. The DNA for the CDR3 is TGCGCCAGCAGCTGGACAAACACAGATACGCAGTATTTT.

The V call is TRBV7-2, the J call TRBJ2-1; tentatively, D is TRBD2 (6 bases). CDR1 SGHTA and CDR2 FQGNSA come from the germline V gene. CDR3 size: 16 residues. Deletions cut 2 bases from V and 2 bases from J, with 13 bases between. CDR3 bases: TGTGCCAGCAGCTTATTTGCTAGCGCGACCTACAATGAGCAGTTCTTC. It is translated as CASSLFASATYNEQFF.

V usage is TRBV28 and J usage is TRBJ1-3; 9 bases match TRBD1. CDR1 and CDR2 from the germline V gene are MDHEN and SYDVKM. The length of the CDR3 is 19 residues. V lost 2 bases and J lost 3; bases outside the gene matches: 14. Written as DNA, the CDR3 is TGTGCCAGCAGTTTACTTACAGGGGGCGCTTTTGGAGGTGGAAACACCATATATTTT. It specifies CASSLLTGGAFGGGNTIYF.